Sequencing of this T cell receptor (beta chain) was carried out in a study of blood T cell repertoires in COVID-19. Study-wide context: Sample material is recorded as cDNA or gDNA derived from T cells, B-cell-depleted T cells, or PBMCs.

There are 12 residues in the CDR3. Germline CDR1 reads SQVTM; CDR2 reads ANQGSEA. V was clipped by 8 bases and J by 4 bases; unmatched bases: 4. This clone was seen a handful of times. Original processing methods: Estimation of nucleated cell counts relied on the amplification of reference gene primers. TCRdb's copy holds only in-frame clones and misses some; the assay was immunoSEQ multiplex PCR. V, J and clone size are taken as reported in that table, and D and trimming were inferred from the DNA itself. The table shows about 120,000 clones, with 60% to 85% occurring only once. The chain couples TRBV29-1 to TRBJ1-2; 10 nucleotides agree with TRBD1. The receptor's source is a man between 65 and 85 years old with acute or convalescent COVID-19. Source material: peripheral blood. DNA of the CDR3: TGCAGCTCAAGGACAGGGGGCTATGGCTACACCTTC. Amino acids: CSSRTGGYGYTF.